One sample yielded the 30 T cell receptor beta chains listed below, sequenced in a study of blood T cell repertoires in COVID-19. Sequencing was performed with immunoSEQ multiplex PCR; in TCRdb, only in-frame clones are kept and a portion is missing. The table has roughly 40,000 clones, around 76% seen once; the top ten hold 8.5%. Sequenced sample: peripheral blood. Source of these receptors: a man between 65 and 80 years old with active or convalescent COVID-19.

This clone appeared a single time. The chain links TRBV4-1 to TRBJ1-5, with unresolved D. V was clipped by 0 bases and J by 5 bases, with 11 bases between them. CDR3 length equals 15 residues. The V gene's germline CDR1 is MGHRA and CDR2 YSYEKL. The CDR3 is CASSQDVQYYQPQHF. CDR3 nucleotides: TGCGCCAGCAGCCAAGACGTTCAGTATTATCAGCCCCAGCATTTT.

This chain joins TRBV12-2 and TRBJ1-1; the listed D gene, TRBD1, was not tested against the DNA. TRBV12-2 is flagged as a pseudogene. The CDR3 loop spans 16 amino acids. The CDR3 region is CASRLMMTDSDTEAFF. CDR3 DNA sequence: TGTGCAAGTCGCTTAATGATGACAGACTCGGACACTGAAGCTTTCTTT.

J is TRBJ2-3 and V is TRBV19, with D perhaps TRBD1 (5 bases). This CDR3 region has 12 residues. Deletions cut 4 bases from V and 4 bases from J, with 6 bases between. The germline gives CDR1 LNHDA, CDR2 SQIVND (reference sequence). CDR3 nucleotide sequence: TGTGCCAGTAGTACAGGGTCAGATACGCAGTATTTT. Amino acid sequence: CASSTGSDTQYF.

This chain joins TRBV7-2 and TRBJ1-5; TRBD1 might be the D (6 bases). Per germline, CDR1 SGHTA and CDR2 FQGNSA. The ends were cut back, 5 bases at V and 3 bases at J, with 11 bases in the middle. The CDR3 sequence is 14 residues long. The CDR3 DNA reads TGTGCCAGCAGCCGTTACAGGGACAATCAGCCCCAGCATTTT. This encodes CASSRYRDNQPQHF.

This clone was counted only a few times. The gene calls are TRBV2 and TRBJ1-6, with a tentative D call TRBD1 (6 bases). V lost 6 bases and J lost 10, with 19 bases in between. This CDR3 is 15 amino acids long. Germline CDR1 SNHLY, CDR2 FYNNEI. The CDR3 here is CASRTPTGLGSPLHF. The DNA for the CDR3 is TGTGCCAGCAGGACCCCAACAGGGTTGGGATCACCCCTCCACTTT.

The sample holds one count of this clone. The chain carries TRBV27 and TRBJ2-7; TRBD1 agrees at 7 bases. The CDR3 is 15 amino acids. The V segment lost 3 bases and the J segment 0 bases; nucleotides outside the gene matches: 5. In germline, CDR1 is MNHEY, CDR2 SMNVEV (reference sequence). The CDR3: CASSFGTASSYEQYF. The CDR3 nucleotides are TGTGCCAGCAGTTTCGGGACAGCGAGCTCCTACGAGCAGTACTTC.

For the CDR3, the DNA is TGTGCCAGCAGCCCCGGTTCCAATGAGCAGTTCTTC. Encoded protein: CASSPGSNEQFF. V and J are TRBV7-6 and TRBJ2-1; D not resolved. Trimming took off 5 bases at V and 6 bases at J, with 8 bases between the two ends. CDR3 length equals 12 residues. CDR1 and CDR2 (germline): SGHVS, FNYEAQ.

The CDR3 sequence: CASSQSPKDRAHYGYTF. The CDR3 DNA sequence: TGCGCCAGCAGTCAATCACCCAAAGACAGGGCCCACTATGGCTACACCTTC. The chain joins TRBV23-1 to TRBJ1-2; 7 bases fit TRBD1. TRBV23-1 belongs to the ORF category, with a function that is uncertain. The CDR3 is made up of 17 amino acids. Trimming took 0 bases from V and 3 from J; bases not matched to a gene: 10.

The chain uses TRBV25-1 and TRBJ2-7; a possible D gene is TRBD1 (7 bases). V was cut by 1 base and J by 5 bases, with 12 bases left in between. Germline V gene lookup returns CDR1 MGHDK and CDR2 SYGVNS. The CDR3 totals 14 residues. The CDR3 spells CASSELEGADEQYF. CDR3 nucleotides: TGTGCCAGCAGTGAATTGGAGGGGGCCGACGAGCAGTACTTC.

V usage is TRBV5-1 and J usage is TRBJ2-4; tentative D call: TRBD1 (6 bases). Germline loops: CDR1 SGHRS, CDR2 YFSETQ. V lost 4 bases to trimming and J lost 6 bases, with 23 bases between them. This CDR3 is 17 amino acids long. The CDR3 region has the DNA TGCGCCAGCAGCCTCCGGGACACGACCTGGACGACAAACATTCAGTACTTC. Protein: CASSLRDTTWTTNIQYF.

This clone was counted a few times. The genes are TRBV24-1 and TRBJ1-5; tentative D call: TRBD1 (5 bases). V lost 5 bases and J 7 bases, leaving 11 bases between the germline ends. CDR1 and CDR2 (germline): KGHDR, SFDVKD. CDR3 size: 13 residues. CDR3 protein: CATSVAGHQPQHF. CDR3 DNA: TGTGCCACCAGTGTGGCAGGGCACCAGCCCCAGCATTTT.

The J gene is TRBJ2-3, the V gene TRBV11-3, with D hard to call. The CDR3 runs 14 residues. Deletions cut 0 bases from V and 4 bases from J, with 8 bases between. CDR1 is SGHNT, CDR2 YENEEA, per germline. CDR3 in amino acids: CASSLESFADTQYF. CDR3 coding DNA: TGTGCCAGCAGCTTAGAGAGCTTCGCAGATACGCAGTATTTT. The full variable domain, rest sourced from reference TRBV11-3 and TRBJ2-3, is EAGVVQSPRYKIIEKKQPVAFWCNPISGHNTLYWYLQNLGQGPELLIRYENEEAVDDSQLPKDRFSAERLKGVDSTLKIQPAELGDSAVYLCASSLESFADTQYFGPGTRLTVL.

V usage is TRBV11-1 and J usage is TRBJ2-1, with D perhaps TRBD2 (6 bases). CDR3 length: 15 amino acids. Germline assignment: CDR1 SGHAT and CDR2 FQDESV (reference sequence). V was clipped by 5 bases and J by 5 bases, with 16 bases between them. CDR3 loop: CASSLRGTGHNEQFF. Here the CDR3 DNA reads TGTGCCAGCAGCCTACGCGGGACTGGCCACAATGAGCAGTTCTTC.

The chain links TRBV7-3 to TRBJ1-4; D not certain. V dropped 5 bases and J dropped 10 bases, with 17 bases sitting between them. The CDR3 sequence is 14 residues long. Looked up from germline, CDR1 is SGHTA and CDR2 is FQGTGA. In nucleotides, the CDR3 is TGTGCCAGCAGCCTCACCCCCGGGAGTGGAAAACTGTTTTTT. Its translation is CASSLTPGSGKLFF.

V is TRBV10-2 and J is TRBJ1-2; D is unresolved. CDR1 is WSHSY and CDR2 is SAAADI in the germline V gene. This CDR3 spans 14 amino acids. V lost 3 bases and J 3 bases, leaving 11 bases between the germline ends. The CDR3 sequence: CASSDPPEYYGYTF. In DNA, the CDR3 is TGCGCCAGCAGTGATCCGCCAGAATACTATGGCTACACCTTC.

The V call is TRBV6-5, the J call TRBJ2-7, with TRBD2 identical over 8 bases. Germline assignment: CDR1 MNHEY and CDR2 SVGAGI. V lost 8 bases, J lost 4 bases, and 7 bases stayed unmatched. The length of the CDR3 is 13 residues. CDR3: CASSPGGWYEQYF. CDR3 DNA sequence: TGTGCCAGCTCACCGGGGGGGTGGTACGAGCAGTACTTC.

This chain links TRBV6-5 with TRBJ2-5; 8 bases fit TRBD2. Germline assignment: CDR1 MNHEY and CDR2 SVGAGI. The J segment lost 5 bases and the V segment lost 5 bases, leaving 7 bases of the junction unmatched. The CDR3 runs 14 residues. CDR3 sequence reads: CASSRGGLGETQYF. The DNA for the CDR3 is TGTGCCAGCAGTCGCGGGGGGCTAGGGGAGACCCAGTACTTC.

The chain recombines TRBV5-1 with TRBJ2-3; D call uncertain. Germline V gene lookup returns CDR1 SGHRS and CDR2 YFSETQ. V was cut by 1 base and J by 6 bases, with 6 bases left in between. The CDR3 contains 12 residues. CDR3 amino acids: CASSLRRDTQYF. The CDR3 DNA sequence: TGCGCCAGCAGCTTGAGGCGGGATACGCAGTATTTT.

This clone was seen at least ten times. At the DNA level, this CDR3 is encoded by other sequences in the same sample as well. CDR3 DNA: TGTGCCAGCAGTTTATCCGCAGGTGATCAGCCCCAGCATTTT. Translation gives CASSLSAGDQPQHF. This sequence joins TRBV27 and TRBJ1-5, with D unclear. The CDR3 covers 14 residues. Trimming left V 0 bases short and J 5 bases short, with 8 bases between. Per germline, CDR1 MNHEY and CDR2 SMNVEV (reference sequence).

The V and J genes are TRBV6-5 and TRBJ2-7; 8 bases align to TRBD1. Germline CDR1 MNHEY, CDR2 SVGAGI. V shed 3 bases and J 4 bases; nucleotides not matched to a gene: 5. CDR3 length: 14 residues. CDR3 loop: CASSYAGGLYEQYF. The CDR3 DNA reads as TGTGCCAGCAGTTATGCAGGGGGCCTTTACGAGCAGTACTTC.

The chain couples TRBV7-2 to TRBJ2-1; TRBD2 might be the D (6 bases). The V and J ends lost 5 bases and 0 bases respectively, with 14 bases between them. This CDR3 spans 16 amino acids. Germline V gene lookup returns CDR1 SGHTA and CDR2 FQGNSA. CDR3 DNA sequence: TGTGCCAGCAGCCTTCTCGGGGGTAGCTCCTACAATGAGCAGTTCTTC. It is translated as CASSLLGGSSYNEQFF. Looking up the rest from reference TRBV7-2 and TRBJ2-1 gives the full variable domain: GAGVSQSPSNKVTEKGKDVELRCDPISGHTALYWYRQSLGQGLEFLIYFQGNSAPDKSGLPSDRFSAERTGGSVSTLTIQRTQQEDSAVYLCASSLLGGSSYNEQFFGPGTRLTVL.

The chain links TRBV18 to TRBJ2-7; no definite D call. V was cut by 6 bases and J by 1 base, with 13 bases left in between. Germline V gives CDR1 KGHSH, CDR2 LQKENI. This CDR3 region has 14 residues. The CDR3 spells CASSPTSYSYEQYF. The CDR3 nucleotides read TGTGCCAGCTCCCCTACTTCCTATTCCTACGAGCAGTACTTC.

This chain joins TRBV5-4 and TRBJ2-7; 9 nucleotides agree with TRBD1. This CDR3 is built from 16 residues. The V gene end was trimmed by 1 base and the J gene end by 1 base; junction bases not matched to a gene: 6. Germline CDR1 is SGHNT and CDR2 is YYREEE (reference sequence). This CDR3 is CASSLYGQGSSYEQYF. The CDR3 nucleotides are TGTGCCAGCAGCTTGTATGGACAGGGGAGTTCCTACGAGCAGTACTTC.

The chain recombines TRBV6-1 with TRBJ1-4, with 8 bases fitting TRBD1. The CDR3 runs 16 residues. Germline lookup yields CDR1 MNHNS and CDR2 SASEGT. V gave up 3 bases and J gave up 5 bases; unmatched junction bases: 8. The CDR3 region is CASSDRGLGGNEKLFF. CDR3 bases: TGTGCCAGCAGTGACAGGGGGCTAGGTGGAAATGAAAAACTGTTTTTT.

This clone was detected only a few times. V gene TRBV3-1 (or the pseudogene TRBV3-2) combines with J gene TRBJ2-6; no clear D gene. The CDR3 is 15 residues long. V was cut by 5 bases and J by 0 bases, with 8 bases left in between. The germline CDR1 and CDR2 sequences are LGHDT and YNNKEL (reference sequence). The DNA for the CDR3 is TGTGCCAGCAGCGCCCGAGACTCTGGGGCCAACGTCCTGACTTTC. Amino acid sequence: CASSARDSGANVLTF.

This clone was detected only a few times. The gene calls are TRBV19 and TRBJ1-2; 11 bases are a match to TRBD1. Germline values: CDR1 LNHDA, CDR2 SQIVND (reference sequence). The V gene end was trimmed by 5 bases and the J gene end by 5 bases; junction bases not matched to a gene: 10. This CDR3 comprises 16 residues. Here the CDR3 reads CASSPLLGDRGYGYTF. Written as DNA, the CDR3 is TGTGCCAGTAGTCCCCTCCTGGGGGACAGGGGGTATGGCTACACCTTC. The whole variable domain, remainder taken from reference TRBV19 and TRBJ1-2, is DGGITQSPKYLFRKEGQNVTLSCEQNLNHDAMYWYRQDPGQGLRLIYYSQIVNDFQKGDIAEGYSVSREKKESFPLTVTSAQKNPTAFYLCASSPLLGDRGYGYTFGSGTRLTVV.

V and J are TRBV6-5 and TRBJ1-2; 7 nucleotides line up with TRBD1. With V trimmed by 6 bases and J by 4 bases, 11 bases remained unmatched. The CDR3 runs 15 residues. Germline V CDR1 and CDR2: MNHEY, SVGAGI. The CDR3 loop reads CASSGNRGRVYGYTF. DNA for the CDR3: TGTGCCAGCAGCGGAAACAGGGGAAGGGTCTATGGCTACACCTTC.

The chain is built from TRBV5-4 and TRBJ2-7; the D gene is possibly TRBD1 (7 bases). Trimming pared 4 bases from V and 0 bases from J, leaving 14 bases between. Germline loops: CDR1 SGHNT, CDR2 YYREEE (reference sequence). The CDR3 spans 15 residues. The CDR3 region has the DNA TGTGCCAGCAGCCCAGGGGGGTTCAGCTCCTACGAGCAGTACTTC. Its protein is CASSPGGFSSYEQYF.

The chain is built from TRBV9 and TRBJ1-2; 10 nucleotides agree with TRBD1. Germline V gives CDR1 SGDLS, CDR2 YYNGEE. CDR3 length: 16 amino acids. Trimming took 4 bases from V and 8 from J; bases not matched to a gene: 14. The CDR3 nucleotides read TGTGCCAGCAGCTCCGGGACAGGGGAACTGGGTGAGGGCTACACCTTC. Translation gives CASSSGTGELGEGYTF.

This sequence joins TRBV9 and TRBJ2-7, with no clear D. Looked up from germline, CDR1 is SGDLS and CDR2 is YYNGEE. The CDR3 is 14 residues long. Trimming pared 0 bases from V and 2 bases from J, leaving 9 bases between. This chain's CDR3 is CASSVGLATYEQYF. CDR3 in DNA: TGTGCCAGCAGCGTAGGGTTAGCCACCTACGAGCAGTACTTC.